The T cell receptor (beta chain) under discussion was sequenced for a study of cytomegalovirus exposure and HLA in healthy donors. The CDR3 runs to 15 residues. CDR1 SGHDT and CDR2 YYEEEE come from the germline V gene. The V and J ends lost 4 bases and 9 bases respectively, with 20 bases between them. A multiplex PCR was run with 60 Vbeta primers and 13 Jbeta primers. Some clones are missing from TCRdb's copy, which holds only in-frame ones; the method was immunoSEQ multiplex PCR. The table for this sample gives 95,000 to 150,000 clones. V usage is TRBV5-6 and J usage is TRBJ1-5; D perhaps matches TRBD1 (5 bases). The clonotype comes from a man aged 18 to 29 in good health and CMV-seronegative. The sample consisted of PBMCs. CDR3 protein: CASSPAGWGDRPQHF. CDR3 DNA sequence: TGTGCCAGCAGCCCGGCGGGTTGGGGGGATCGGCCCCAGCATTTT.